Listed below are T cell receptor beta chains from one sample, sequenced in a study of T cells in Graves' hyperthyroidism and ophthalmopathy. One entry per CDR3 protein, called by TCRdb with MiXCR from the multiplex PCR reads. The table shows hundreds of thousands of distinct CDR3 sequences, with about a sixth occurring only once. Sample: blood. These receptor sequences come from a young woman with Graves' ophthalmopathy. The CDR3 runs from the conserved cysteine through the conserved F or W. The order of the fields is J gene, D gene, clone size, V gene, CDR3 DNA, CDR3 protein. The D gene is left open where the match is weak. Clone size is stated in some rows and not others, as once, few, many or a class when expanded.

j_call: TRBJ2-3; d_call: TRBD1; clone_size: many; v_call: TRBV7-9; cdr3_nt: TGTGCCAGCAGCTTATCCGGACAGGGGATAGATACGCAGTATTTT; cdr3_aa: CASSLSGQGIDTQYF
j_call: TRBJ2-5; d_call: .; clone_size: .; v_call: TRBV5-1; cdr3_nt: TGCGCCAGCAGCCCCGGGGGCCCGGGAGAGACCCAGTACTTC; cdr3_aa: CASSPGGPGETQYF
j_call: TRBJ2-7; d_call: .; clone_size: .; v_call: TRBV19; cdr3_nt: TGTGCCAGTAGTACAGGTGGTAGGAAGAACGAGCAGTACTTC; cdr3_aa: CASSTGGRKNEQYF
j_call: TRBJ1-4; d_call: TRBD1; clone_size: many; v_call: TRBV7-9; cdr3_nt: TGTGCCAGCAGCTTAGGGGGACAGGGCACAACTAATGAAAAACTGTTTTTT; cdr3_aa: CASSLGGQGTTNEKLFF
j_call: TRBJ1-6; d_call: TRBD1; clone_size: .; v_call: TRBV7-9; cdr3_nt: TGTGCCAGCAGCTTTTCCCCCCCCCCGGGACAGCAGCTCTATAATTCACCCCTCCACTTT; cdr3_aa: CASSFSPPPGQQLYNSPLHF
j_call: TRBJ2-2; d_call: .; clone_size: many; v_call: TRBV5-5; cdr3_nt: TGTGCCAGCAGCCCGGAGGGGGGAGGGCCCCCCGGGGAGCTGTTTTTT; cdr3_aa: CASSPEGGGPPGELFF
j_call: TRBJ2-1; d_call: TRBD2; clone_size: many; v_call: TRBV29-1; cdr3_nt: TGCAGCGGGCGGGAGTCCTACAATGAGCAGTTCTTC; cdr3_aa: CSGRESYNEQFF
j_call: TRBJ2-1; d_call: TRBD2; clone_size: .; v_call: TRBV27; cdr3_nt: TGTGCCAGCAGTACCGGGACTAGCGGGCGTGAGCAGTTCTTC; cdr3_aa: CASSTGTSGREQFF
j_call: TRBJ2-1; d_call: TRBD2; clone_size: many; v_call: TRBV20-1; cdr3_nt: TGCAGTGCTGTCTCCGGGACTAGCGGGAGGTGGGGGGAGCAGTTCTTC; cdr3_aa: CSAVSGTSGRWGEQFF
j_call: TRBJ2-6; d_call: TRBD1; clone_size: .; v_call: TRBV19; cdr3_nt: TGTGCCAGTAGTCCCGCGGACAGGTCTGGGGCCAACGTCCTGACTTTC; cdr3_aa: CASSPADRSGANVLTF
j_call: TRBJ1-3; d_call: .; clone_size: many; v_call: TRBV6-1; cdr3_nt: TGTGCCAGCAGTCAGGACGGACCTGGAAACACCATATATTTT; cdr3_aa: CASSQDGPGNTIYF
j_call: TRBJ2-3; d_call: TRBD2; clone_size: many; v_call: TRBV5-6; cdr3_nt: TGTGCCAGCAGCTCTGGGACTAGCGGGAGCCATACGCAGTATTTT; cdr3_aa: CASSSGTSGSHTQYF
j_call: TRBJ1-6; d_call: .; clone_size: .; v_call: TRBV11-2; cdr3_nt: TGTGCCAGCAGCGGGATGGTTATTAGTTCACCCCTCCACTTT; cdr3_aa: CASSGMVISSPLHF
j_call: TRBJ2-2; d_call: .; clone_size: many; v_call: TRBV6-2/TRBV6-3; cdr3_nt: TGTGCCAGCACCGAAGGGCCGTACACCGGGGAGCTGTTTTTT; cdr3_aa: CASTEGPYTGELFF